This T cell receptor (delta chain) was obtained from a study of gamma-delta T cells after stem cell transplantation (TCRdb year 2016). To prepare the library, RT-PCR was applied. The run used an Illumina MiSeq. TCRdb reprocessed the public reads with the caller CATT; rows with the same DNA were merged afterwards. The sample profile shows several thousand delta-chain clones; more than 15% of them were found once. In total, the top ten clones hold about 5% of the sample. From its cysteine to its phenylalanine, the CDR3 spans 21 amino acids. Of the read, only the CDR3 DNA is kept; its 63 bases are in frame from base 1. The germline V and J ends show losses of 3 bases and 0 bases respectively, and no gene match explains 10 bases of the junction. Sequences GEAIGNYY (CDR1) and EKD (CDR2) are obtained from the germline V gene. This clone is large (0.1 to 1%) in its sample. No cognate antigen has been identified for it. No per-base quality is available; no much larger clone lies one base away.

The rearrangement joined TRDV2 to TRDJ3; TRDD3 lines up with 13 middle nucleotides. The sequence was collected from a human donor. It is not recorded whose cells these are; they may come from a transplant donor. Specimen: gamma-delta T cells. CDR3 sequence: CACDSKLGDTSTSWDTRQMFF. The DNA sequence reads TGTGCCTGTGACTCCAAACTGGGGGATACGTCCACCTCCTGGGACACCCGACAGATGTTTTTC.